This record concerns one T cell receptor beta chain sequence. This clonotype was picked up a small number of times. What this receptor recognizes is not known. Base qualities are missing; no much larger clone stands one base away. This entry is derived from a study of T cell repertoires in cytomegalovirus infection (dated by TCRdb to the late 2010s). As for the study more broadly: Peptide stimulations targeted recently identified HLA-C-restricted CMV epitopes, whose presentation resists viral immunomodulation, together with well-studied HLA-B-restricted epitopes. The HLA type of each donor mattered for the analysis, because public TCR beta signatures pointed to carriage of CMV infection along with the matching HLA type.

The treatment or condition label, as the study defines it: in vitro stimulation with specific CMV peptide epitopes to enrich CMV-specific T cells. The study at large found these results: The ex vivo response was dominated by HLA-C-restricted CMV-specific TCR beta clonotypes, and the single most frequent clonotype in two of eight donors was supplied by these HLA-C-restricted clonotypes. Cumulative frequency of public TCR beta family members discriminated carriers of CMV infection plus the relevant HLA type in this cohort and an independent 352-donor cohort.

Sequenced using an Illumina HiSeq 1500. Starting from the raw public reads, TCRdb applied fastp trimming at Q25, assembled clones with MiXCR and retained in-frame beta chains. All rows with the same CDR3 protein become a single entry with the most common DNA and genes. The sample table contains 100,000 to 150,000 distinct CDR3 sequences; only one count was recorded for 32% of them. The biggest ten clones account for approximately 50% of the sample. CDR1 and CDR2, per the germline V gene (reference sequence), are SEHNR and FQNEAQ. The trim is 0 bases for V and 2 bases for J, with a gap of 11 bases between the germline ends. CDR3 length: 16 amino acids, cysteine to phenylalanine. Of all the DNA, just the CDR3 is kept, 48 bases in frame from base 1.

The origin of this receptor is a human donor in good health (CMV status not recorded). Some clones in this sample may be carry-over from other donors' samples. Sample: CD8+ T cells from cultured PBMCs, taken from culture after CMV antigen stimulation. The rearrangement combines TRBV7-9 with TRBJ2-1, and possibly TRBD2, on 6 matching bases. The DNA is TGTGCCAGCAGCTTAGCGGAGGGCGCGACCTACAATGAGCAGTTCTTC. Translation gives CASSLAEGATYNEQFF.